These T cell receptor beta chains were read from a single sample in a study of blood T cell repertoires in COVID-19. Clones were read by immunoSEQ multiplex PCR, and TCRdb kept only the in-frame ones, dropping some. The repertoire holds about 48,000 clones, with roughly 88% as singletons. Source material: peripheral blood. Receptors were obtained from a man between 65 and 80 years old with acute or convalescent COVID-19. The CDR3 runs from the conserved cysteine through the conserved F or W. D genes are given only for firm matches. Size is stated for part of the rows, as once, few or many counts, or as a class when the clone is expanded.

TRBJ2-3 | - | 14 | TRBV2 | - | CASRTAGHTDTQYF | TGTGCCAGCAGGACGGCGGGCCACACAGATACGCAGTATTTT
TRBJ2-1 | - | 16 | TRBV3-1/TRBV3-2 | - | CASSHVLCKSYNEQFF | TGTGCCAGCAGCCATGTGCTATGTAAGTCTTACAATGAGCAGTTCTTC
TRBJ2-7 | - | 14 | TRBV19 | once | CASSIGGTSYEQYF | TGTGCCAGTAGTATAGGCGGGACCTCCTACGAGCAGTACTTC
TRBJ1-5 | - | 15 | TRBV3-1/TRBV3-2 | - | CASSQDWSGGQPQHF | TGTGCCAGCAGCCAAGATTGGTCGGGGGGTCAGCCCCAGCATTTT
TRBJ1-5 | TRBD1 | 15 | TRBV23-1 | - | CASRFRGLYNQPQHF | TGCGCCAGCCGATTCAGGGGGCTATACAATCAGCCCCAGCATTTT
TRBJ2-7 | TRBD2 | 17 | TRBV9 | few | CASSVGRLAGGIYEQYF | TGTGCCAGCAGCGTAGGTCGGCTAGCGGGAGGCATCTACGAGCAGTACTTC
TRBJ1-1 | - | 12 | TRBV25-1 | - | CASSEHYTEAFF | TGTGCCAGCAGTGAACACTACACTGAAGCTTTCTTT
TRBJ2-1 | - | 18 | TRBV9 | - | CASSVSPQGPSSYNEQFF | TGTGCCAGCAGCGTAAGCCCTCAGGGGCCCAGCTCCTACAATGAGCAGTTCTTC
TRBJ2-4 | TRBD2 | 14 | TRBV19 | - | CASRPGLAGNIQYF | TGTGCCAGTAGGCCAGGACTAGCGGGGAACATTCAGTACTTC
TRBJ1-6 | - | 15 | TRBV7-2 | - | CASSSLDRNNSPLHF | TGTGCCAGCAGCTCCCTCGACAGAAATAATTCACCCCTCCACTTT
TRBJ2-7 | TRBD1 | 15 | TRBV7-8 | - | CASSLLGTGTGEQYF | TGTGCCAGCAGCTTACTAGGGACAGGGACCGGGGAGCAGTACTTC
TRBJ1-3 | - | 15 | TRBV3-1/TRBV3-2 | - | CASSFWESSGNTIYF | TGTGCCAGCAGCTTTTGGGAGAGCTCTGGAAACACCATATATTTT
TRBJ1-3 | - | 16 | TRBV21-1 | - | CASSKAGGYSGNTIYF | TGTGCCAGCAGCAAAGCAGGGGGTTACTCTGGAAACACCATATATTTT
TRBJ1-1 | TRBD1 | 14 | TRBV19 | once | CASILGQGETEAFF | TGTGCCAGTATTTTAGGACAGGGGGAAACTGAAGCTTTCTTT
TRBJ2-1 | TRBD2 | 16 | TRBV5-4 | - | CASSLGSGRAGVEQFF | TGTGCCAGCAGCTTGGGGAGCGGGAGGGCCGGGGTTGAGCAGTTCTTC
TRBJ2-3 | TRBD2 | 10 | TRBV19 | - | CGEAGTTQYF | TGTGGTGAAGCGGGAACTACGCAGTATTTT
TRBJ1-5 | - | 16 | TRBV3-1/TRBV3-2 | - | CASSQDLPRGGQPQHF | TGTGCCAGCAGCCAAGATCTGCCCAGGGGCGGTCAGCCCCAGCATTTT
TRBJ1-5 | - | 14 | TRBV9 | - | CASSVEPGRQPQHF | TGTGCCAGCAGCGTAGAGCCAGGGAGGCAGCCCCAGCATTTT
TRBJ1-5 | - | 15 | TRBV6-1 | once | CASSEGPRGFQPQHF | TGTGCCAGCAGTGAAGGGCCTAGGGGCTTTCAGCCCCAGCATTTT
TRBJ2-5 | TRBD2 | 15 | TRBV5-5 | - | CASSSALAGGETQYF | TGTGCCAGCAGCTCTGCCCTAGCGGGTGGGGAGACCCAGTACTTC
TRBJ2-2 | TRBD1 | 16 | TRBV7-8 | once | CASSTEGTGGTGELFF | TGTGCCAGCAGCACAGAGGGGACAGGGGGGACCGGGGAGCTGTTTTTT
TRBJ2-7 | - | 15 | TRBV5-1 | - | CASTWGGTEGYEQYF | TGCGCCAGCACCTGGGGCGGGACTGAGGGTTACGAGCAGTACTTC
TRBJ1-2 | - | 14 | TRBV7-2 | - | CASSHPQEVGGYTF | TGTGCCAGCAGCCACCCGCAGGAGGTCGGGGGCTACACCTTC
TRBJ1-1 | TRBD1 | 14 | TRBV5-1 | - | CASSWTGSQTEAFF | TGCGCCAGCAGCTGGACAGGGAGCCAAACTGAAGCTTTCTTT
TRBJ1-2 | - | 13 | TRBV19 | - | CASTPTGRYGYTF | TGTGCCAGTACCCCGACAGGACGTTATGGCTACACCTTC
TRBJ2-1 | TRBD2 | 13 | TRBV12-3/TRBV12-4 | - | CASSSGGASPQFF | TGTGCCAGCAGTTCCGGGGGGGCTAGCCCGCAGTTCTTC
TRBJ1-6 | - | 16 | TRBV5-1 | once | CASSLAGKGSESPLHF | TGCGCCAGCAGCTTGGCAGGGAAAGGCTCGGAGTCACCCCTCCACTTT
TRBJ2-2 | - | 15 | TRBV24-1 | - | CATSIGGDTPGELFF | TGTGCCACCAGTATAGGGGGAGATACCCCCGGGGAGCTGTTTTTT
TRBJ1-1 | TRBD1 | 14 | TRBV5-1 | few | CASSLTGANTEAFF | TGCGCCAGCAGCCTGACAGGGGCGAACACTGAAGCTTTCTTT